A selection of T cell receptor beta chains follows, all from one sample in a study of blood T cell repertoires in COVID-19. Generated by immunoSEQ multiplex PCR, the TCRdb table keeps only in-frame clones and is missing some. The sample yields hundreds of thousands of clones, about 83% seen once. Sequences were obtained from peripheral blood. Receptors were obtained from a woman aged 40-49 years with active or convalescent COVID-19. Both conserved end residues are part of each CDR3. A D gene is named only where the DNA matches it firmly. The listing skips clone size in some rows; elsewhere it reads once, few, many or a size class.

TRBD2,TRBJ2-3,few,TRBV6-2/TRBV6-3,TGTGCCAGCAGTTATAAAGGCGGGGGGGACACCAATACGCAGTATTTT,CASSYKGGGDTNTQYF
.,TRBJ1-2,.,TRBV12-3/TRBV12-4,TGTGCCAGCAGAACCAGCGAGAACTATGGCTACACCTTC,CASRTSENYGYTF
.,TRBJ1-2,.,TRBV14,TGTGCCAGCAGCCCCTGGGGGGGCTATGGCTACACCTTC,CASSPWGGYGYTF
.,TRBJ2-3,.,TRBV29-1,TGCAGCGGACAGATCTTACCAGATACGCAGTATTTT,CSGQILPDTQYF
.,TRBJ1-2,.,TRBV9,TGTGCCAGCAGCCCAGTCGGACTCGGAGACTATGGCTACACCTTC,CASSPVGLGDYGYTF
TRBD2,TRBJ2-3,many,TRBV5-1,TGCGCCAGCAGCTTGGCTAGCGGGGGGGCAGCAGATACGCAGTATTTT,CASSLASGGAADTQYF
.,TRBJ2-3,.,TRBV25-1,TGTGCCAGCAGGGGCCAGGGCAGCACAGATACGCAGTATTTT,CASRGQGSTDTQYF
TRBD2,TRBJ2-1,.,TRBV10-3,TGTGCCATCAGTGGGGCTAGCGGGAGTTTTAACAATGAGCAGTTCTTC,CAISGASGSFNNEQFF
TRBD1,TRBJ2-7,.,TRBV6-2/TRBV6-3,TGTGCCAGCAGCCTGGCGGACAGGGGGCTTAACGAGCAGTACTTC,CASSLADRGLNEQYF
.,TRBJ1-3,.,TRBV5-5,TGTGCCAGCAGCGTATCCTCCCTGTTGAGCTCTGGAAACACCATATATTTT,CASSVSSLLSSGNTIYF
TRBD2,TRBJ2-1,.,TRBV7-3,TGTGCCAGCAGCTTACCCGGACTAGCGGGCTACAATGAGCAGTTCTTC,CASSLPGLAGYNEQFF
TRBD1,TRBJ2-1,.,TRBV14,TGTGCCAGCAGCCCAGGAGGGACAGGGAGCAATGAGCAGTTCTTC,CASSPGGTGSNEQFF
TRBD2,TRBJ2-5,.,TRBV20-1,TGCAGTGCTAGTGGTAGCGGGGGGTACCAAGAGACCCAGTACTTC,CSASGSGGYQETQYF
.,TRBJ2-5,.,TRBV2,TGTGCCAGCAGTTCAGACAGGATGTACCAAGAGACCCAGTACTTC,CASSSDRMYQETQYF
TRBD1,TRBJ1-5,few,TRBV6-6,TGTGCCAGCAGTTACGGGACAGGGAGGAGTCAGCCCCAGCATTTT,CASSYGTGRSQPQHF
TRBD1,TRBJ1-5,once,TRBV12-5,TGTGCTAGTGGGTCAGGGGGCGGCAATCAGCCCCAGCATTTT,CASGSGGGNQPQHF
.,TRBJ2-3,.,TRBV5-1,TGCGCCAGCAGCGCCGGGATCACAGATACGCAGTATTTT,CASSAGITDTQYF
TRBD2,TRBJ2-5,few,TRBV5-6,TGTGCCAGCAGCTTGGGAACTAGCGGGAGAGAGACCCAGTACTTC,CASSLGTSGRETQYF
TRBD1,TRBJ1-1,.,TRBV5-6,TGTGCCAGCAGCGCCGGGACAGGGCCGTCTGAAGCTTTCTTT,CASSAGTGPSEAFF
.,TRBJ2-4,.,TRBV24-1,TGTGCCACCAGTGCAAGGGGAGCCAAAAACATTCAGTACTTC,CATSARGAKNIQYF
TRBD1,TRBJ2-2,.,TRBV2,TGTGCCAGCACCCTCGGACAGGTCAACACCGGGGAGCTGTTTTTT,CASTLGQVNTGELFF
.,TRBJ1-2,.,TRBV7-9,TGTGCCAGCAGCTTAGCGGGAGAATATGGCTACACCTTC,CASSLAGEYGYTF